This TCR beta chain was observed in a study of T cells in Graves' hyperthyroidism and ophthalmopathy. Study summary: Peripheral blood was acquired at first diagnosis, ahead of any therapy whatsoever.

Researchers amplified the TCR beta CDR3 regions from RNA transcripts. The HTBI primer set drove a first-round RT-PCR of the TCR CDR3. TCRdb redid the calling of the multiplex PCR reads with MiXCR, one entry per CDR3 protein. The table has fewer than 200,000 distinct CDR3 sequences, more than 15% seen once. General study points: With a median lead of approximately 6.4 months before onset, the model predicted ophthalmopathy.

Patients between 18 and 65 years old had hyperthyroidism, newly diagnosed and lasting under 2 months. This clonotype appeared many times. The antigen is unknown. Sequenced material: blood. The source is a woman aged 45-65 years with Graves' hyperthyroidism.

CDR3 in DNA: TGTGCCAGCAGCTTACAGGGCGGGAATTCACCCCTCCACTTT. Translating it yields CASSLQGGNSPLHF. This chain uses TRBV7-2 with TRBJ1-6; TRBD1 might be the D (5 bases). The CDR3 has 14 amino acids. CDR1 SGHTA and CDR2 FQGNSA come from the germline V gene. With 2 bases removed from V and 7 bases from J, the gap between germline ends came to 9 bases.